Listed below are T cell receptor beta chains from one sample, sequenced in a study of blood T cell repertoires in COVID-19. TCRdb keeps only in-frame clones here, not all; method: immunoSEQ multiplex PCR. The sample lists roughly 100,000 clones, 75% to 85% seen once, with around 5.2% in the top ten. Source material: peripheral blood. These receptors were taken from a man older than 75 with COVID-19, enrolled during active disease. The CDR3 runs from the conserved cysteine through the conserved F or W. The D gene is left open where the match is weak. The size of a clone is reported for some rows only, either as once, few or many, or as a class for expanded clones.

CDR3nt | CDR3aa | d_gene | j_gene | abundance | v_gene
TGTGCCAGCAGCCCGGCGGGGGCAATGAGGAACACTGAAGCTTTCTTT | CASSPAGAMRNTEAFF | NA | TRBJ1-1 | NA | TRBV7-2
TGTGCCAGTAGTAATGGCCCAGCAGATACGCAGTATTTT | CASSNGPADTQYF | NA | TRBJ2-3 | NA | TRBV19
TGTGCCAGCAGCTTCCCGACAGGGAAAGCCTACAATGAGCAGTTCTTC | CASSFPTGKAYNEQFF | TRBD1 | TRBJ2-1 | once | TRBV5-6
TGTGCCACCAGCAGAGAGAGGTTAGAGACAGGAAGCTCCTACGAGCAGTACTTC | CATSRERLETGSSYEQYF | NA | TRBJ2-7 | NA | TRBV15
TGTGCCAGCAGCAACCGCTGGGAGTCCGGGGAGCTGTTTTTT | CASSNRWESGELFF | NA | TRBJ2-2 | NA | TRBV6-5
TGTGCCAGCAGCGGCGGACAGGGCTGGAGAGAGCAGTACTTC | CASSGGQGWREQYF | TRBD1 | TRBJ2-7 | once | TRBV7-2
TGTGCCAGCAGCTTAGCTAGCGGGGGGGCTGAGACCCAGTACTTC | CASSLASGGAETQYF | TRBD2 | TRBJ2-5 | NA | TRBV7-8
TGTGCCTGGAGGATGTCACTATCGCCCCACAATGAGCAGTTCTTC | CAWRMSLSPHNEQFF | NA | TRBJ2-1 | NA | TRBV30
TGTGCCATCAGTGAGTCCCCCCAAAGGCTAGATTCACCCCTCCACTTT | CAISESPQRLDSPLHF | NA | TRBJ1-6 | NA | TRBV10-3
TGTGCCAGCAGCCCCAGGGGGACTTACTATGGCTACACCTTC | CASSPRGTYYGYTF | TRBD1 | TRBJ1-2 | NA | TRBV7-2
TGTGCCAGCAGCTCACAAGGACAGGGGACCTTTTTT | CASSSQGQGTFF | TRBD1 | TRBJ2-3 | NA | TRBV5-4
TGCGCCAGCAGGGAGGGTGCCCCGGGTCAGCCCCAGCATTTT | CASREGAPGQPQHF | NA | TRBJ1-5 | NA | TRBV10-2
TGTGCCAGCAGTCCGGGAGGGGGGTGGGCTCAGCCCCAGCATTTT | CASSPGGGWAQPQHF | NA | TRBJ1-5 | NA | TRBV27
TGTGCCAGCAGCCGGTCAGGGGGTGGGAACTATGGCTACACCTTC | CASSRSGGGNYGYTF | TRBD1 | TRBJ1-2 | NA | TRBV7-2
TGTGCCAGCAGCGAGGGGACAGCCTATGGCTACACCTTC | CASSEGTAYGYTF | TRBD1 | TRBJ1-2 | NA | TRBV9
TGTGCCTGGAGTGGGACAGGGGGTGAGACCCAGTACTTC | CAWSGTGGETQYF | TRBD1 | TRBJ2-5 | NA | TRBV30
TGTGCCAGCAGCCCCACAGCCAGGGTTCTAACTGAAGCTTTCTTT | CASSPTARVLTEAFF | NA | TRBJ1-1 | NA | TRBV11-2
TGTGCCAGCAGCGTGGACAGGGGGCTTGGCTACACCTTC | CASSVDRGLGYTF | TRBD1 | TRBJ1-2 | NA | TRBV7-9
TGTGCTAGCATCCGGTCTGGGACAGAAAACTATGGCTACACCTTC | CASIRSGTENYGYTF | TRBD1 | TRBJ1-2 | NA | TRBV25-1
TGTGCCTGGAAGACAGTCCGTGGCTACACCTTC | CAWKTVRGYTF | NA | TRBJ1-2 | NA | TRBV30
TGCGCCAGCAGCCAGGGACAGGGTCTTACCTATGGCTACACCTTC | CASSQGQGLTYGYTF | TRBD1 | TRBJ1-2 | NA | TRBV5-1